What follows are 6 T cell receptor beta chains derived from one specimen sequenced in a study of CD8 T cells in Susac syndrome. When the RNA was reverse transcribed, random hexamers were used with an input of roughly 0.45 to 1 ug. TCRdb used MiXCR to reprocess the immunoSEQ multiplex PCR reads, holding one entry per CDR3 protein. This sample carries under 200,000 distinct CDR3 sequences, approximately 94% of them seen once, and the ten largest clones take approximately 0.12%. Source material: CD4+ T cells from PBMCs. These receptors were taken from a human donor with Susac syndrome.

V usage is TRBV14 and J usage is TRBJ1-1; no definite D call. The CDR3 runs 15 residues. Trimming took 5 bases from V and 0 from J, leaving 13 bases between them. Germline V gene data show CDR1 as SGHDN and CDR2 as FVKESK. CDR3 bases: TGTGCCAGCAGCTCGAGGGCAGGAGTGAACACTGAAGCTTTCTTT. Its translation: CASSSRAGVNTEAFF.

The chain is built from TRBV5-1 and TRBJ1-1; 7 bases fit TRBD1. Germline CDR1 and CDR2: SGHRS and YFSETQ. The trim removed 4 bases at V and 3 bases at J, leaving 6 bases unmatched. There are 14 residues in the CDR3. CDR3 protein: CASSRPTGDTEAFF. CDR3 bases: TGCGCCAGCAGCCGGCCCACAGGGGACACTGAAGCTTTCTTT.

The chain carries TRBV6-5 and TRBJ1-5; D possibly corresponds to TRBD1 (5 bases). The CDR3 sequence is 14 residues long. Trimming stripped 4 bases from V and 3 bases from J, with 10 bases between. Germline V gene sequence: CDR1 MNHEY, CDR2 SVGAGI. The CDR3 nucleotides read TGTGCCAGCAGTTCCCCAGGGATCAATCAGCCCCAGCATTTT. It codes for CASSSPGINQPQHF.

The chain has TRBV19 and TRBJ1-2; D gene ambiguous. The CDR3 covers 13 residues. V was clipped by 8 bases and J by 4 bases, with 14 bases between them. Germline V lookup: CDR1 LNHDA, CDR2 SQIVND (reference sequence). The CDR3 sequence: CASQYDNSYGYTF. CDR3 DNA: TGTGCCAGTCAATACGACAACTCCTATGGCTACACCTTC.

A single count supports this clonotype. The chain employs TRBV7-6 and TRBJ2-7; 8 bases fit TRBD2. This CDR3 region has 13 residues. Germline CDR1 and CDR2: SGHVS and FNYEAQ. J gave up 6 bases and V 7 bases, and 8 bases lay outside the gene matches. The CDR3: CASTTGTSTEQYF. The CDR3 nucleotides read TGTGCCAGCACTACTGGGACTAGTACCGAGCAGTACTTC.

This chain's CDR3 is CSAAGLAGGSNEQFF. The CDR3 DNA reads TGCAGTGCTGCCGGACTAGCGGGAGGTTCCAATGAGCAGTTCTTC. The chain couples TRBV20-1 to TRBJ2-1; 14 nucleotides line up with TRBD2. This CDR3 is built from 15 residues. The V gene's germline CDR1 is DFQATT and CDR2 SNEGSKA (reference sequence). With V trimmed by 5 bases and J by 6 bases, 6 bases remained unmatched.